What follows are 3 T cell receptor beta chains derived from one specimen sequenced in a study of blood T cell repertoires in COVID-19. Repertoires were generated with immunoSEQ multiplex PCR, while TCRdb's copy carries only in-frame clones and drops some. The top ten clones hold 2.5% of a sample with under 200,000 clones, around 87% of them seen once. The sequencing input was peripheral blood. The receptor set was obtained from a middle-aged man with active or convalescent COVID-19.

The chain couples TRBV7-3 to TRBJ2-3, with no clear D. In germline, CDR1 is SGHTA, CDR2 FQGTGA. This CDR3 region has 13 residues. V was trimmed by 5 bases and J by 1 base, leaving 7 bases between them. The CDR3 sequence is CASSAQGTDTQYF. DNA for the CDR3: TGTGCCAGCAGCGCTCAGGGCACAGATACGCAGTATTTT.

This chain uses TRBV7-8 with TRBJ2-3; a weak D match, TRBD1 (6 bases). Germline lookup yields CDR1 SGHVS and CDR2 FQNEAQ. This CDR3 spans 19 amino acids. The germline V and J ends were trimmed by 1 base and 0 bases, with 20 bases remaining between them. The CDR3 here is CASSLVFSGQIASTDTQYF. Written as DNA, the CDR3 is TGTGCCAGCAGCTTAGTGTTTTCGGGACAAATAGCTAGCACAGATACGCAGTATTTT.

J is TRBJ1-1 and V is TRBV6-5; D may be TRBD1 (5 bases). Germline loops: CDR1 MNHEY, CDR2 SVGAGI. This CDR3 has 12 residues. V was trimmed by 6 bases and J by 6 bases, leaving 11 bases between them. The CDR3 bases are TGTGCCAGCAGCGCAAGGGGTGCTGAAGCTTTCTTT. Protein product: CASSARGAEAFF.